The clone carrying this TCR beta chain was detected once. Its antigen remains unknown. This specimen belongs to a study of cytomegalovirus exposure and HLA in healthy donors. CDR1 and CDR2 from the germline V gene are MNHEY and SVGAGI. The CDR3 covers 13 residues. With 5 bases removed from V and 9 bases from J, the gap between germline ends came to 14 bases. PCR employed 60 Vbeta and 13 Jbeta primers. The data were produced by immunoSEQ multiplex PCR, yet TCRdb's version contains in-frame clones alone and is incomplete. The data hold 95,000 to 100,000 clones, with roughly 70% observed a single time. Whole-study findings and limits: Presence/absence analyses treated sequencing depth as roughly uniform across donors.

The V and J genes are TRBV6-5 and TRBJ2-1; D might be TRBD2 (5 bases). The sequenced material came from PBMCs. The TCR was taken from a male donor in good health and CMV-seronegative. The CDR3 DNA reads as TGTGCCAGCAGTCCCCCGGCGAGGGTTGAGCAGTTCTTC. Its translation is CASSPPARVEQFF.